This entry lists 21 T cell receptor beta chains sequenced from one sample in a study of CD8 T cells in ankylosing spondylitis. A single record per CDR3 protein comes from TCRdb applying MiXCR to the 5' RACE reads. The sample contains over 150,000 distinct CDR3 sequences, around 13% of which appear only once. Sequenced input: blood, either unsorted or a sorted T cell fraction (not recorded which). Receptors were obtained from a male donor with ankylosing spondylitis or in good health (not recorded which).

Many counts were recorded for this clonotype. J is TRBJ1-5 and V is TRBV9, with 7 bases identical to TRBD1. The V and J ends lost 3 bases and 2 bases, in that order; junction bases with no gene match: 2. The CDR3 totals 14 residues. CDR1 and CDR2 from the germline V gene are SGDLS and YYNGEE. This CDR3 reads CASSATGGNQPQHF. CDR3 coding DNA: TGTGCCAGCAGCGCAACAGGGGGCAATCAGCCCCAGCATTTT.

The V and J genes are TRBV20-1 and TRBJ2-7, with 7 bases matching TRBD2. CDR1 is DFQATT, CDR2 SNEGSKA, per germline (reference sequence). The CDR3 spans 14 residues. The J segment lost 0 bases and the V segment lost 6 bases, leaving 8 bases of the junction unmatched. The CDR3 spells CSADLADSSYEQYF. CDR3 bases: TGCAGTGCGGACCTAGCGGATAGCTCCTACGAGCAGTACTTC.

This chain connects TRBV20-1 to TRBJ2-5; 7 nucleotides line up with TRBD2. The CDR3 extends over 12 amino acids. Per germline, CDR1 DFQATT and CDR2 SNEGSKA (reference sequence). V shed 4 bases, J shed 2 bases, and the junction held 1 base outside the gene matches. For the CDR3, the DNA is TGCAGTGCTATTAGCGGGCAAGAGACCCAGTACTTC. As protein: CSAISGQETQYF.

The chain carries TRBV27 and TRBJ1-1; no clear D. V was cut by 3 bases and J by 1 base, with 9 bases left in between. Germline V gene lookup returns CDR1 MNHEY and CDR2 SMNVEV (reference sequence). This CDR3 is 14 amino acids long. CDR3 nucleotide sequence: TGTGCCAGCAGTTTGTATAACGGGAACACTGAAGCTTTCTTT. Translating gives CASSLYNGNTEAFF.

Turning to this clonotype: The junction differs from germline at one of its ends, possibly a read error. The chain uses TRBV4-1 and TRBJ2-7, with a possible D match to TRBD2 (5 bases). CDR3 size: 14 residues. Per the germline V gene, CDR1 is MGHRA and CDR2 is YSYEKL. CDR3 DNA: TGCTCCAGCAGCCCTCCGAGCGGAGGCTACGAGCAGTACTTC. Translation gives CSSSPPSGGYEQYF.

This clonotype was found a few times. The chain is built from TRBV25-1 and TRBJ2-7; D not certain. There are 13 residues in the CDR3. Germline CDR1 reads MGHDK; CDR2 reads SYGVNS. V was clipped by 4 bases and J by 5 bases, with 12 bases between them. In DNA form, the CDR3 reads TGTGCCAGCAGTGCGTCCTATTTGGACGAGCAGTACTTC. It yields the protein CASSASYLDEQYF.

At least ten counts were recorded for this clonotype. The chain is built from TRBV2 and TRBJ1-4; D gene ambiguous. Germline CDR1 SNHLY, CDR2 FYNNEI. Trimming left V 2 bases short and J 4 bases short, with 8 bases between. CDR3 length equals 14 residues. The CDR3 sequence is CASSEIVLNEKLFF. The DNA of the CDR3 is TGTGCCAGCAGTGAAATCGTGCTTAATGAAAAACTGTTTTTT.

This clonotype was picked up a small number of times. The rearrangement links TRBV7-8 to TRBJ2-7; 9 bases fit TRBD1. J lost 4 bases, V lost 5 bases, and 6 bases had no gene match. The CDR3 runs 14 residues. Germline V gene lookup returns CDR1 SGHVS and CDR2 FQNEAQ. CDR3 bases: TGTGCCAGCAGCCTCCGGGACAGGGTATACGAGCAGTACTTC. The encoded protein is CASSLRDRVYEQYF.

This clonotype was seen only a few times. This chain uses TRBV27 with TRBJ2-2; 8 bases are shared with TRBD1. J lost 5 bases, V lost 5 bases, and 10 bases had no gene match. The V gene's germline CDR1 is MNHEY and CDR2 SMNVEV (reference sequence). This CDR3 is 16 amino acids long. The CDR3 loop reads CASSPRTGTRTGELFF. The CDR3 bases are TGTGCCAGCAGTCCAAGGACAGGGACGAGAACCGGGGAGCTGTTTTTT.

As regards this clonotype: The final CDR3 position lacks the conserved phenylalanine or tryptophan, pointing to a likely read error. This sequence joins TRBV27 and TRBJ2-7; D might be TRBD1 (6 bases). Germline V gene data show CDR1 as MNHEY and CDR2 as SMNVEV (reference sequence). Trimming pared 6 bases from V and 1 base from J, leaving 22 bases between. The CDR3 totals 17 residues. CDR3 bases: TGTGCCAGCAGCCCAGGGGCCCGACAACCTCTTTCCTACGAGCAGTACCTC. This translates into CASSPGARQPLSYEQYL.

CDR3 DNA: TGTGCCAGCAGCGTAGCCCTGGGGGGGGCGCGTACTGAAGCTTTCTTT. It encodes CASSVALGGARTEAFF. The chain employs TRBV9 and TRBJ1-1, with D perhaps TRBD1 (6 bases). Deletions cut 0 bases from V and 5 bases from J, with 17 bases between. Germline lookup yields CDR1 SGDLS and CDR2 YYNGEE. The CDR3 covers 16 residues.

The chain carries TRBV3-1 and TRBJ2-7; D assignment may be TRBD1 or TRBD2 (5 bases each). Trimming removed 0 bases from V and 6 bases from J, with 21 bases in between. Germline CDR1 LGHDT, CDR2 YNNKEL (reference sequence). This CDR3 is 17 amino acids long. Written as DNA, the CDR3 is TGTGCCAGCAGCCAAGAGGTGCGAGGGGCGTTTTTGTCCGAGCAGTACTTC. This gives the protein CASSQEVRGAFLSEQYF.

This clonotype appeared a few times. The V and J genes are TRBV4-1 and TRBJ1-1, with a tentative D call TRBD1 (5 bases). The V and J ends lost 1 base and 3 bases respectively, with 12 bases between them. This CDR3 contains 15 residues. Per germline, CDR1 MGHRA and CDR2 YSYEKL. In nucleotides, the CDR3 is TGCGCCAGCAGCCAAGCGGGGCGAGAGGACACTGAAGCTTTCTTT. Amino acid sequence: CASSQAGREDTEAFF.

This clonotype was seen a handful of times. The genes are TRBV5-5 and TRBJ1-1; D possibly corresponds to TRBD1 (5 bases). The CDR3 has 15 residues. CDR1 is SGHKS and CDR2 is YYEKEE in the germline V gene (reference sequence). Trimming left V 1 base short and J 3 bases short, with 13 bases between. CDR3: CASSLTPGTHTEAFF. The CDR3 nucleotides read TGTGCCAGCAGCTTGACCCCAGGGACCCACACTGAAGCTTTCTTT.

The V gene is TRBV7-8, the J gene TRBJ2-1; maybe TRBD1 (6 bases). The CDR3 has 16 residues. V lost 6 bases and J lost 3, with 18 bases in between. The V gene's germline CDR1 is SGHVS and CDR2 FQNEAQ. This CDR3 reads CASRIRGPPLYNEQFF. The CDR3 nucleotides are TGTGCCAGCAGAATCAGGGGCCCGCCCCTCTACAATGAGCAGTTCTTC.

This clonotype was observed at least ten times. The chain has TRBV12-3 or TRBV12-4 and TRBJ2-1; D possibly corresponds to TRBD1 (6 bases). Trimming removed 7 bases at V and 9 bases at J, with 7 bases between. CDR3 size: 10 residues. The CDR3 DNA sequence: TGTGCCAGCAACAGGGCTGAGCAGTTCTTC. This encodes CASNRAEQFF.

This clonotype came up many times. The genes are TRBV4-1 and TRBJ2-1, with 10 bases fitting TRBD1. The CDR3 has 16 amino acids. The V segment lost 0 bases and the J segment 8 bases; nucleotides outside the gene matches: 7. Germline V gene sequence: CDR1 MGHRA, CDR2 YSYEKL. The CDR3 loop is CASSQEEGQGYDEQFF. Here the CDR3 DNA reads TGCGCCAGCAGCCAAGAAGAGGGACAGGGGTACGATGAGCAGTTCTTC.

This clonotype was counted a few times. The chain combines TRBV2 with TRBJ2-1; TRBD2 might be the D (6 bases). The CDR3 has 14 amino acids. Trimming removed 4 bases from V and 4 bases from J, with 11 bases in between. Germline CDR1 and CDR2: SNHLY and FYNNEI. The CDR3 nucleotides read TGTGCCAGCAGTGCGATTAGCGGATACAATGAGCAGTTCTTC. Amino acid sequence: CASSAISGYNEQFF.

This clonotype was seen only a few times. DNA of the CDR3: TGCGCCAGCAGAGGGGCGGGAGACTCCTCCACCGGGGAGCTGTTTTTT. It encodes CASRGAGDSSTGELFF. This rearrangement joins TRBV4-1 to TRBJ2-2, with 7 bases that match TRBD2. The CDR3 loop spans 16 amino acids. Germline loops: CDR1 MGHRA, CDR2 YSYEKL. With 6 bases clipped from V and 4 bases from J, the junction kept 11 bases outside the gene matches.

This clonotype was seen a handful of times. The rearrangement joins TRBV4-1 to TRBJ2-1, with D hard to call. CDR1 is MGHRA and CDR2 is YSYEKL in the germline V gene. Between the trimmed V and J ends, which lost 1 base and 8 bases, there was a span of 9 bases. This CDR3 contains 13 residues. DNA for the CDR3: TGCGCCAGCAGCCAAGTGTGGATGGATGAGCAGTTCTTC. This encodes CASSQVWMDEQFF.

V usage is TRBV10-3 and J usage is TRBJ1-1; weak D call: TRBD1 (5 bases). Germline CDR1 ENHRY, CDR2 SYGVKD. Trimming removed 2 bases at V and 8 bases at J, with 21 bases between. CDR3 size: 16 residues. The CDR3 loop is CAISETYGTAGPEAFF. In DNA, the CDR3 is TGTGCCATCAGTGAGACGTACGGGACGGCGGGTCCCGAAGCTTTCTTT.